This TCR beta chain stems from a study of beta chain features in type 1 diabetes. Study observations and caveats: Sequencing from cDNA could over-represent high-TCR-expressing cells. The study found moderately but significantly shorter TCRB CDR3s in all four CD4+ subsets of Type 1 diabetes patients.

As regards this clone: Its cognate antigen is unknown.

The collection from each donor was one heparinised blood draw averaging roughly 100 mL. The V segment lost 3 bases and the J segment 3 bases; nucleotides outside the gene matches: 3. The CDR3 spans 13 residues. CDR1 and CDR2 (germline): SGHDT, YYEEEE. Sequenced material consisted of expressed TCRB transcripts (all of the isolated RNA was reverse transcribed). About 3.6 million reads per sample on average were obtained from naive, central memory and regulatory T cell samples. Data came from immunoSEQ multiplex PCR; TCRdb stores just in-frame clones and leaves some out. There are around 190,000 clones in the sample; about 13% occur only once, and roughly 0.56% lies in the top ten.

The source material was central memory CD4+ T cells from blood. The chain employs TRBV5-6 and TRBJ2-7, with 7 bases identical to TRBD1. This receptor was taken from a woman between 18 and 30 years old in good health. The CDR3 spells CASSWDRHYEQYF. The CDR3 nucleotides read TGTGCCAGCAGCTGGGACAGACACTACGAGCAGTACTTC.